The 8 T cell receptor beta chains listed next were all sequenced from one sample in a study of PD-L1 blockade in urothelial cancer. Assay: immunoSEQ multiplex PCR; the TCRdb copy retains only in-frame clones and omits some. The data contain 25,000 to 40,000 clones, around 83% of them singletons. This material consisted of PBMCs, taken around atezolizumab (anti-PD-L1) treatment. The receptors stem from a man between 60 and 75 years old with urothelial cancer.

The rearrangement joins TRBV4-2 to TRBJ2-2; D may be TRBD1 (5 bases). V lost 3 bases to trimming and J lost 4 bases, with 12 bases between them. The CDR3 is made up of 15 amino acids. Germline CDR1 and CDR2: LGHNA and YNFKEQ. CDR3 in DNA: TGTGCCAGCAGCCAGGACATGGCTTCCACCGGGGAGCTGTTTTTT. Protein product: CASSQDMASTGELFF.

The chain employs TRBV5-6 and TRBJ2-1, with D possibly TRBD2 on 5 matching bases. Trimming took off 0 bases at V and 2 bases at J, with 9 bases between the two ends. This CDR3 has 15 amino acids. Germline CDR1 and CDR2: SGHDT and YYEEEE. CDR3 nucleotide sequence: TGTGCCAGCAGCTTGGGTCCTAGCCCCTACAATGAGCAGTTCTTC. Its protein is CASSLGPSPYNEQFF.

The chain couples TRBV30 to TRBJ2-1; TRBD2 agrees at 8 bases. V lost 5 bases to trimming and J lost 9 bases; unmatched junction nucleotides: 9. CDR1 is GTSNPN and CDR2 is SVGIG in the germline V gene (reference sequence). CDR3 size: 13 residues. The CDR3 nucleotides read TGTGCCTGGTCCTCCGGGAGGGCAGGTGAGCAGTTCTTC. Translating gives CAWSSGRAGEQFF.

This clone was detected only a few times. The V and J genes are TRBV5-6 and TRBJ2-3, with D possibly matching TRBD2 (6 bases). Germline V gene data show CDR1 as SGHDT and CDR2 as YYEEEE. The CDR3 consists of 14 residues. Trimming left V 9 bases short and J 0 bases short, with 14 bases between. The CDR3 is CATGLSLSTDTQYF. Written as DNA, the CDR3 is TGTGCCACTGGACTATCGCTAAGCACAGATACGCAGTATTTT.

This clone turned up a few times. This rearrangement joins TRBV29-1 to TRBJ2-7, with 7 bases aligning to TRBD1. This CDR3 is 12 amino acids long. Germline V CDR1 and CDR2: SQVTM, ANQGSEA. V lost 6 bases to trimming and J lost 3 bases; unmatched junction nucleotides: 5. The CDR3 loop is CSVKRTGYEQYF. Here the CDR3 DNA reads TGCAGCGTGAAAAGGACAGGCTACGAGCAGTACTTC.

The chain combines TRBV14 with TRBJ2-7; D gene unclear. Trimming pared 0 bases from V and 1 base from J, leaving 10 bases between. Germline V gives CDR1 SGHDN, CDR2 FVKESK. The CDR3 loop spans 15 amino acids. The CDR3 region is CASSQDLTTSYEQYF. DNA for the CDR3: TGTGCCAGCAGCCAAGATTTGACGACATCCTACGAGCAGTACTTC.

This chain connects TRBV5-1 to TRBJ1-5; tentative D call: TRBD1 (5 bases). CDR3 length: 15 residues. The V gene's germline CDR1 is SGHRS and CDR2 YFSETQ. Trimming shortened V by 2 bases and J by 0 bases, and 9 bases separated the two germline ends. The CDR3 spells CASSLTGNSNQPQHF. CDR3 coding DNA: TGCGCCAGCAGCTTAACAGGTAATAGCAATCAGCCCCAGCATTTT.

The chain uses TRBV11-2 and TRBJ1-3; maybe TRBD1 (6 bases). Trimming shortened V by 4 bases and J by 0 bases, and 10 bases separated the two germline ends. Germline loops: CDR1 SGHAT, CDR2 FQNNGV. There are 15 residues in the CDR3. The CDR3 bases are TGTGCCAGCAGCTCCGACAGGAGCTCTGGAAACACCATATATTTT. This codes for CASSSDRSSGNTIYF.